The entry below gives a single TCR beta chain sequence along with its context. The sample originates from a study of preoperative IRX-2 immunotherapy in early breast cancer. Treatment: preoperative locoregional IRX-2 cytokine immunotherapy. Patients received preoperative, locoregional IRX-2 cytokine immunotherapy in a phase Ib study. V lost 4 bases, J lost 11 bases, and 17 bases lay in between. CDR3 size: 12 residues. CDR1 is GTSNPN, CDR2 SVGIG, per germline (reference sequence). Clones were sequenced by immunoSEQ multiplex PCR, and TCRdb holds only the in-frame ones, with some missing. The table includes around 95,000 clones, approximately 90% detected once.

The chain links TRBV30 to TRBJ1-1; no clear D gene. The receptor comes from a human donor with breast cancer. The sequencing here drew on tumor tissue, taken after IRX-2 immunotherapy. CDR3 protein: CAWKLGNLRAFF. The CDR3 nucleotides read TGTGCCTGGAAGTTAGGTAATCTGAGGGCTTTCTTT.